This T cell receptor beta chain was profiled in a study of cytomegalovirus exposure and HLA in healthy donors. At the level of the study: There were 85 million or so unique TCRs (from HLA-typed donors) in an early data release. Of 300 to 500 genotyped donors, 70% to 85% clustered with self-reported Caucasian donors. Study-wide findings and caveats: The authors listed over 150 TCR beta chains as cytomegalovirus-associated.

CDR3 size: 16 residues. Germline CDR1 is GTSNPN and CDR2 is SVGIG (reference sequence). V was pared by 0 bases and J by 7 bases, with 18 bases between. Turning to this clone: As yet, its antigen is unknown.

A multiplex PCR was run with 60 Vbeta primers and 13 Jbeta primers. TCRdb keeps only in-frame clones here, not all; method: immunoSEQ multiplex PCR. The listing contains over 60,000 clones. This TCR came from a female donor in good health and CMV-seropositive. Sequencing was carried out using PBMCs. The V gene is TRBV30, the J gene TRBJ1-4; tentatively, D is TRBD1 (5 bases). CDR3 coding DNA: TGTGCCTGGAGTGTTTTTACACACAAGGGGCGTGAAAAACTGTTTTTT. Protein: CAWSVFTHKGREKLFF.